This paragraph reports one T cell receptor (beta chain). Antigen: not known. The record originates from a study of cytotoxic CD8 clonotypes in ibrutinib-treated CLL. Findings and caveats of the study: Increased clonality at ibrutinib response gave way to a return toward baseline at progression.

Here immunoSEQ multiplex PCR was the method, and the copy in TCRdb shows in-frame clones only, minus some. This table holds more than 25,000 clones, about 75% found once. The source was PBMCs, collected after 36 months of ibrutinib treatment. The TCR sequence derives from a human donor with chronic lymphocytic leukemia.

CDR3 loop: CASSLTRGLQNTEAFF. The CDR3 region has the DNA TGTGCCAGCAGCTTAACCAGAGGGCTCCAGAACACTGAAGCTTTCTTT. This chain connects TRBV7-2 to TRBJ1-1; no definite D call. Between the trimmed V and J ends, which lost 2 bases and 1 base, there was a span of 14 bases. Germline V CDR1 and CDR2: SGHTA, FQGNSA. The CDR3 has 16 residues.